These T cell receptor beta chains were read from a single sample in a study of graft-versus-host responses after intestinal transplantation. Method: immunoSEQ multiplex PCR; TCRdb's copy keeps in-frame clones and lacks some. Of approximately 15,000 clones in the sample, under 80% were seen once. Sample: ileum tissue, taken less than 700 days after intestinal transplantation. These receptors were collected from a human patient who received an intestinal transplant, so some T cells may come from the graft donor. Each CDR3 is given with its conserved first and last residue. Each record gives: D gene, V gene, J gene, clone size, CDR3 DNA, CDR3 protein. D genes are given only for firm matches. Expanded clones get a size class; other rows say once, few or many, or leave the size out.

d_gene: TRBD1
v_gene: TRBV7-9
j_gene: TRBJ1-1
abundance: .
CDR3nt: TGTGCCAGCAGCGCGGGACAGGGTTGGGACACTGAAGCTTTCTTT
CDR3aa: CASSAGQGWDTEAFF

d_gene: TRBD1
v_gene: TRBV9
j_gene: TRBJ1-4
abundance: .
CDR3nt: TGTGCCAGCAGCGCCGGGCCAGGGGGCAGGCCAATGTTTTTT
CDR3aa: CASSAGPGGRPMFF

d_gene: .
v_gene: TRBV19
j_gene: TRBJ2-7
abundance: few
CDR3nt: TGTGCCAGTAGTATCCCAGGGGCCTCCTACGAGCAGTACTTC
CDR3aa: CASSIPGASYEQYF

d_gene: .
v_gene: TRBV27
j_gene: TRBJ2-3
abundance: .
CDR3nt: TGTGCCAGACCAGGGTACACAGATACGCAGTATTTT
CDR3aa: CARPGYTDTQYF

d_gene: TRBD1
v_gene: TRBV5-1
j_gene: TRBJ2-7
abundance: .
CDR3nt: TGCGCCAGCACCCTTTATATCGGACAGGGCTACGAGCAGTACTTC
CDR3aa: CASTLYIGQGYEQYF

d_gene: .
v_gene: TRBV27
j_gene: TRBJ2-5
abundance: .
CDR3nt: TGTGCCAGCAGTTTATCTCGGGAAGAGACCCAGTACTTC
CDR3aa: CASSLSREETQYF

d_gene: .
v_gene: TRBV25-1
j_gene: TRBJ2-1
abundance: few
CDR3nt: TGTGCCAGCAGTGAATCCGACGGCGGGGGCAGCTCCTACAATGAGCAGTTCTTC
CDR3aa: CASSESDGGGSSYNEQFF

d_gene: TRBD1
v_gene: TRBV29-1
j_gene: TRBJ2-3
abundance: few
CDR3nt: TGCAGCGTTGCCACCCACAGGGGATGGAGCACAGATACGCAGTATTTT
CDR3aa: CSVATHRGWSTDTQYF

d_gene: .
v_gene: TRBV4-3
j_gene: TRBJ2-1
abundance: few
CDR3nt: TGCGCCAGCAGCCAAGATGTCACAAATGAGCAGTTCTTC
CDR3aa: CASSQDVTNEQFF

d_gene: TRBD2
v_gene: TRBV10-3
j_gene: TRBJ2-7
abundance: .
CDR3nt: TGTGCCATCAGTAGAGGGACTAGGAGCGACGAGCAGTACTTC
CDR3aa: CAISRGTRSDEQYF

d_gene: .
v_gene: TRBV30
j_gene: TRBJ2-2
abundance: .
CDR3nt: TGTGCCTGGAGTGTAACCCCCGCGGTAGCCGGGAACGGGGAGCTGTTTTTT
CDR3aa: CAWSVTPAVAGNGELFF

d_gene: .
v_gene: TRBV6-4
j_gene: TRBJ1-1
abundance: .
CDR3nt: TGTGCCAGCAGTGCTAATGAAGGGGCCGGGGAAGCTTTCTTT
CDR3aa: CASSANEGAGEAFF

d_gene: .
v_gene: TRBV9
j_gene: TRBJ1-3
abundance: once
CDR3nt: TGTGCCGACCGGGGGGGGCCCTTGAGCTCTGGAAACACCATATATTTT
CDR3aa: CADRGGPLSSGNTIYF

d_gene: .
v_gene: TRBV9
j_gene: TRBJ1-1
abundance: .
CDR3nt: TGTGCCAGCAGCGTAGAAACAGGGACTATGAACACTGAAGCTTTCTTT
CDR3aa: CASSVETGTMNTEAFF

d_gene: TRBD1
v_gene: TRBV29-1
j_gene: TRBJ2-7
abundance: .
CDR3nt: TGCAGCGTTGATGAGGCAGGACAGGGTTCCTACGAGCAGTACTTC
CDR3aa: CSVDEAGQGSYEQYF

d_gene: .
v_gene: TRBV7-2
j_gene: TRBJ2-3
abundance: .
CDR3nt: TGTGCCAGCAGCTCGTTTGGCACAGATACGCAGTATTTT
CDR3aa: CASSSFGTDTQYF

d_gene: .
v_gene: TRBV20-1
j_gene: TRBJ2-5
abundance: few
CDR3nt: TGCAGTGGAACACACCAAGAGACCCAGTACTTC
CDR3aa: CSGTHQETQYF

d_gene: .
v_gene: TRBV6-5
j_gene: TRBJ1-2
abundance: .
CDR3nt: TGTGCCAGCAGTTACTCGCAGGGTCACTATGGCTACACCTTC
CDR3aa: CASSYSQGHYGYTF

d_gene: TRBD2
v_gene: TRBV6-4
j_gene: TRBJ2-2
abundance: .
CDR3nt: TGTGCCAGCAGTGAAGCGGGGGGGCTCACCGGGGAGCTGTTTTTT
CDR3aa: CASSEAGGLTGELFF

d_gene: .
v_gene: TRBV2
j_gene: TRBJ2-3
abundance: .
CDR3nt: TGTGCCAGCAGTGAATATACTAGCACAGATACGCAGTATTTT
CDR3aa: CASSEYTSTDTQYF

d_gene: TRBD2
v_gene: TRBV5-8
j_gene: TRBJ2-5
abundance: .
CDR3nt: TGTGCCAGCAGCTTCCTGGGACTAGCGGCAGAGACCCAGTACTTC
CDR3aa: CASSFLGLAAETQYF

d_gene: .
v_gene: TRBV6-5
j_gene: TRBJ1-1
abundance: .
CDR3nt: TGTGCCAGCACTCATGCGCCTACTAAAGGCACTGAAGCTTTCTTT
CDR3aa: CASTHAPTKGTEAFF

d_gene: TRBD2
v_gene: TRBV11-2
j_gene: TRBJ2-3
abundance: .
CDR3nt: TGTGCCAGCAGGAGCGGGGGCCACACGGTTTATTTT
CDR3aa: CASRSGGHTVYF

d_gene: TRBD1
v_gene: TRBV18
j_gene: TRBJ1-2
abundance: .
CDR3nt: TGTGCCAGCTCAGACTCCGGGACAGGGCTAGGCTACACCTTC
CDR3aa: CASSDSGTGLGYTF

d_gene: TRBD2
v_gene: TRBV13
j_gene: TRBJ2-3
abundance: .
CDR3nt: TGTGCCAGCAGCACGGGACTAGCGCTAGATACGCAGTATTTT
CDR3aa: CASSTGLALDTQYF